This TCR beta chain was profiled in a study of blood T cells in healthy people across ages. Study-wide context: About one barcoded TCR beta cDNA was captured per two T cells.

General study results and limits: The authors considered diversity estimates from one million T cells to be underestimates. Long-lived and aged donors differed, with more naive CD4+ cells and higher diversity in the long-lived.

Details on this clonotype: Its antigen is not identified.

Germline V gene data show CDR1 as DFQATT and CDR2 as SNEGSKA (reference sequence). The CDR3 sequence is 16 residues long. V dropped 6 bases and J dropped 6; count of bases not matched to a gene: 11. The second PCR ran roughly 6 to 11 cycles with a sample-barcoded 5' primer and J-beta primers. A template-switch adaptor containing 12 random nucleotides labeled each cDNA molecule. One entry per CDR3 protein results from TCRdb running MiXCR on the 5' RACE reads. The sample carries about 400,000 distinct CDR3 sequences, 50% to 60% recorded once. The chain recombines TRBV20-1 with TRBJ2-1, with 13 nucleotides matching TRBD2. Sequencing was done on a sample of blood. This TCR derives from a man in his fifties or sixties in good health. The CDR3 DNA follows: TGCAGTGCCCGACGCACCGGGACTAGCGGGACCAATGAGCAGTTCTTC. Residues: CSARRTGTSGTNEQFF.